The clone carrying this TCR beta chain has just one count. Its antigen is currently unknown. The CDR3 is 13 amino acids. V was cut by 7 bases and J by 3 bases, with 12 bases left in between. The germline gives CDR1 SNHLY, CDR2 FYNNEI. This sample is part of a study of CD8+ T cells in alopecia areata. cDNA prepared by RNA extraction and subsequent reverse transcription served as the template for sequencing. The table came from immunoSEQ multiplex PCR; TCRdb's copy has only in-frame clones and leaves some out. This sample has about 200,000 clones, with roughly 64% found just once. Treatment defined: oral pan-JAK inhibitor, 5-10 mg twice daily. General study findings and limits: Scalp clonality and expanded CD8+ clones among the top 100 were significantly decreased by tofacitinib. The treated group had a single nonresponder, limiting CD8+ expansion-response conclusions. Mice showed TCR sharing more clearly than patients did, possibly owing to HLA.

The origin of this receptor is a human donor with alopecia areata. The gene calls are TRBV2 and TRBJ2-5, with a possible D match to TRBD1 (6 bases). This material consisted of CD4+ T cells sorted from blood, taken at week 24, from a patient treated with tofacitinib. The CDR3 nucleotides are TGTGCCAGCAACGTACAGGGAGAAGAGACCCAGTACTTC. Protein sequence: CASNVQGEETQYF.